This T cell receptor beta chain was sequenced during a study of blood T cell repertoires in COVID-19. In the study overall: Spain, Italy and the United States supplied samples that represented acute and convalescent COVID-19.

The CDR3 has 15 residues. The germline gives CDR1 SEHNR, CDR2 FQNEAQ (reference sequence). Deletions cut 5 bases from V and 4 bases from J, with 15 bases between. Some clones are missing from TCRdb's copy, which holds only in-frame ones; the method was immunoSEQ multiplex PCR. The table includes over 60,000 clones, 82% detected once. This rearrangement joins TRBV7-9 to TRBJ1-5; no firm D call. The sequenced sample was peripheral blood. The source is a human donor in a cohort sampled during active COVID-19. CDR3 nucleotide sequence: TGTGCCAGCAGCCTAGACTGGGAGATAAATCAGCCCCAGCATTTT. Its translation is CASSLDWEINQPQHF.